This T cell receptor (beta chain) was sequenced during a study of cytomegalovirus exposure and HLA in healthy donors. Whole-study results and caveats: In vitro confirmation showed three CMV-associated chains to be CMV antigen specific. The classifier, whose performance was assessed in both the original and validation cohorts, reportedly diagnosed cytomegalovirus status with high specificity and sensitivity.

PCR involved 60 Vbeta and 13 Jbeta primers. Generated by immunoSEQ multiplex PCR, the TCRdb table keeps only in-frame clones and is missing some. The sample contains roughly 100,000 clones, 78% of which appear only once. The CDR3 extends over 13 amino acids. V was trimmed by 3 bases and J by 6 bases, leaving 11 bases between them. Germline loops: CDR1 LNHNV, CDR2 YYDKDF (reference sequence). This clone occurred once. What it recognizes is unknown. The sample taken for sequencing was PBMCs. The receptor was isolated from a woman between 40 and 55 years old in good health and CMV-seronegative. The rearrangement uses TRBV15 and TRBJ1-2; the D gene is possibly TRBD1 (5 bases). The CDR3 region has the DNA TGTGCCACCAGCAGTACCAGGGAGGATGGCTACACCTTC. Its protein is CATSSTREDGYTF.